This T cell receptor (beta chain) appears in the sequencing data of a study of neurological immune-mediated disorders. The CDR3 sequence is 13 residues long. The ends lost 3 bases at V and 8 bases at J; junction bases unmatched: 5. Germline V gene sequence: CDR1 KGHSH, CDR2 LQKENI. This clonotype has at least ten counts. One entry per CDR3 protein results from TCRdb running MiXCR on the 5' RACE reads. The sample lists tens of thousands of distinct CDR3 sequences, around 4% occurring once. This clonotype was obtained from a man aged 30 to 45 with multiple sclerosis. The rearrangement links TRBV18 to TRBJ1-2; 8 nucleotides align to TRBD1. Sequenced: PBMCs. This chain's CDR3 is CASSPDRAAGYTF. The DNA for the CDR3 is TGTGCCAGCTCACCGGACAGGGCTGCCGGCTACACCTTC.